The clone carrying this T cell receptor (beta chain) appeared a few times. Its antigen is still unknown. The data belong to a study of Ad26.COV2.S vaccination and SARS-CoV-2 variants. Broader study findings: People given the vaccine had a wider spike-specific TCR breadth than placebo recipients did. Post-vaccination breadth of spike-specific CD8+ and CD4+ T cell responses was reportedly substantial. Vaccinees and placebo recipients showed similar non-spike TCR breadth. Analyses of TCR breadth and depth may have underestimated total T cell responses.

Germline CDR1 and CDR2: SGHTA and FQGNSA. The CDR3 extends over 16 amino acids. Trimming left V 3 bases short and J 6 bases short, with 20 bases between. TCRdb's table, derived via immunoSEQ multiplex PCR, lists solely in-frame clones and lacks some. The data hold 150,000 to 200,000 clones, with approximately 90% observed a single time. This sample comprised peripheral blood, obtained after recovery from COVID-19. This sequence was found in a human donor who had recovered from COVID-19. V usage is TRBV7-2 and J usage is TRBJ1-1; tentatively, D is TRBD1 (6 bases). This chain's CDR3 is CASSFRDTKGRSEAFF. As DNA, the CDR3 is TGTGCCAGCAGCTTCCGGGACACCAAGGGAAGATCTGAAGCTTTCTTT. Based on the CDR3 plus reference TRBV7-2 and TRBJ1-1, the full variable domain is GAGVSQSPSNKVTEKGKDVELRCDPISGHTALYWYRQSLGQGLEFLIYFQGNSAPDKSGLPSDRFSAERTGGSVSTLTIQRTQQEDSAVYLCASSFRDTKGRSEAFFGQGTRLTVV.